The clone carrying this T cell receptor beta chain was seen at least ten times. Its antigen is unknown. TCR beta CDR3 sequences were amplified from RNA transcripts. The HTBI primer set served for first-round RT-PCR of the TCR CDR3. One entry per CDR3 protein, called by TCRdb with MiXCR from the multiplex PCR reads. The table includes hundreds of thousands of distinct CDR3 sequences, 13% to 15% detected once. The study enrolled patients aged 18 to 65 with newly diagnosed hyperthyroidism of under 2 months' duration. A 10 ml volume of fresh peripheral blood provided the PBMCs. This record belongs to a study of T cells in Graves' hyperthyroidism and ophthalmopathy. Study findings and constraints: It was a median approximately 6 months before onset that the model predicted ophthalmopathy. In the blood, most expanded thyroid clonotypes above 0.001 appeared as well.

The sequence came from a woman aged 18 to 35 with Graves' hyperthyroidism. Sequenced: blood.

CDR3 loop: CAWSRAGMGTGELFF. For the CDR3, the DNA is TGTGCCTGGAGTAGGGCGGGAATGGGCACCGGGGAGCTGTTTTTT. The V call is TRBV30, the J call TRBJ2-2, with D possibly TRBD2 on 6 matching bases. Germline V gives CDR1 GTSNPN, CDR2 SVGIG (reference sequence). The V end was cut by 2 bases, the J end by 4 bases, with 14 bases between. This CDR3 has 15 amino acids.